The 26 T cell receptor beta chains reported below all come from one sample, sequenced in a study of OX40 agonist ivuxolimab in advanced cancers. Method: immunoSEQ multiplex PCR; TCRdb's copy keeps in-frame clones and lacks some. The table has some 60,000 clones, approximately 89% seen once; the top ten hold roughly an eighth. Here the sequenced sample was CD4+ or CD8+ T cells sorted from blood, taken in a trial of the OX40 agonist ivuxolimab. Receptors were obtained from an adult with an advanced solid tumor such as melanoma, head and neck, liver or kidney cancer.

This clone occurred once. CDR3: CASSKDGYEQYF. CDR3 coding DNA: TGTGCCAGCAGCAAGGACGGCTACGAGCAGTACTTC. V gene TRBV6-5 combines with J gene TRBJ2-7; D uncertain. Germline V gene sequence: CDR1 MNHEY, CDR2 SVGAGI. There are 12 residues in the CDR3. The germline V and J ends were trimmed by 6 bases and 3 bases, with 9 bases remaining between them.

The chain is built from TRBV4-2 and TRBJ1-5; D remains ambiguous. The germline gives CDR1 LGHNA, CDR2 YNFKEQ. The CDR3 totals 15 residues. V lost 1 base and J 3 bases, leaving 10 bases between the germline ends. The CDR3 DNA sequence: TGTGCCAGCAGCCAAGTGGTAGGATTCAATCAGCCCCAGCATTTT. It yields the protein CASSQVVGFNQPQHF.

This clone turned up a few times. The gene calls are TRBV6-1 and TRBJ2-7; the match to TRBD2 covers 9 bases. The CDR3 runs 15 residues. The V and J ends lost 0 bases and 0 bases, in that order; junction bases with no gene match: 0. Germline CDR1 MNHNS, CDR2 SASEGT. The CDR3 coding sequence is TGTGCCAGCAGTGAAGCTAGCGGGAGCTCCTACGAGCAGTACTTC. Translating it yields CASSEASGSSYEQYF.

This rearrangement joins TRBV13 to TRBJ1-4; tentatively, D is TRBD1 (6 bases). There are 15 residues in the CDR3. CDR1 PRHDT and CDR2 FYEKMQ come from the germline V gene (reference sequence). Trimming cost V 5 bases and J 7 bases, with 17 bases left between them. As DNA, the CDR3 is TGTGCCAGCAGCATATCCGGGACACCGGGTGAAAAACTGTTTTTT. The encoded protein is CASSISGTPGEKLFF. The full variable domain, its missing parts supplied by reference TRBV13 and TRBJ1-4, is AAGVIQSPRHLIKEKRETATLKCYPIPRHDTVYWYQQGPGQDPQFLISFYEKMQSDKGSIPDRFSAQQFSDYHSELNMSSLELGDSALYFCASSISGTPGEKLFFGSGTQLSVL.

This clone was seen a few times. The V call is TRBV12-5, the J call TRBJ1-5; unclear D gene. V was trimmed by 7 bases and J by 2 bases, leaving 9 bases between them. The CDR3 is 13 residues long. Germline assignment: CDR1 LGHNT and CDR2 FRNRAP. The CDR3 DNA reads as TGTGCTAGTGCTTCATTGGGCAATCAGCCCCAGCATTTT. This gives the protein CASASLGNQPQHF.

The gene calls are TRBV7-8 and TRBJ2-1; TRBD1 matches 12 bases. Germline V gene lookup returns CDR1 SGHVS and CDR2 FQNEAQ. This CDR3 comprises 19 residues. Unmatched junction bases numbered 9, after V lost 2 bases and J lost 1 base. The CDR3 reads CASSLRDRGLRNSYNEQFF. The CDR3 DNA follows: TGTGCCAGCAGCTTAAGGGACAGGGGGCTTCGGAATTCCTACAATGAGCAGTTCTTC.

V gene TRBV2 combines with J gene TRBJ1-2; 8 nucleotides align to TRBD1. The junction had 7 bases not matched to a gene; V was cut back by 6 bases and J by 4 bases. The germline V gene encodes CDR1 SNHLY and CDR2 FYNNEI. The CDR3 is made up of 14 amino acids. CDR3 coding DNA: TGTGCCAGCAGGGAAACGACAGGGGTCTATGGCTACACCTTC. As protein: CASRETTGVYGYTF.

The chain couples TRBV19 to TRBJ1-1; D is unclear. Germline V gene data show CDR1 as LNHDA and CDR2 as SQIVND (reference sequence). V lost 8 bases and J 4 bases, leaving 14 bases between the germline ends. The CDR3 contains 13 residues. The CDR3 here is CASGPRKGTEAFF. As DNA, the CDR3 is TGTGCCAGTGGCCCTAGAAAGGGCACTGAAGCTTTCTTT. Combining the CDR3 with reference TRBV19 and TRBJ1-1 gives the whole variable domain DGGITQSPKYLFRKEGQNVTLSCEQNLNHDAMYWYRQDPGQGLRLIYYSQIVNDFQKGDIAEGYSVSREKKESFPLTVTSAQKNPTAFYLCASGPRKGTEAFFGQGTRLTVV.

The chain employs TRBV10-3 and TRBJ1-5, with TRBD1 identical over 10 bases. The CDR3 is 16 residues long. Trimming took 4 bases from V and 5 from J; bases not matched to a gene: 8. The germline V gene has CDR1 ENHRY and CDR2 SYGVKD. DNA for the CDR3: TGTGCCATCAGTGCCACCGGGACAGGGGCTGATCAGCCCCAGCATTTT. Its protein product is CAISATGTGADQPQHF.

A remark on this clone: The junction does not match germline at one end; this may be a read error. The chain links TRBV5-5 to TRBJ2-7, with TRBD2 matching 13 bases. The CDR3 length is 15 residues. Germline V lookup: CDR1 SGHKS, CDR2 YYEKEE (reference sequence). CDR3 nucleotide sequence: TGTGCCAGCAGCTTGGGACTAGCGGGAGGCTGGCCCGTAGACTTC. Translated, it gives CASSLGLAGGWPVDF.

The V call is TRBV28, the J call TRBJ1-5; D not certain. V was trimmed by 3 bases and J by 0 bases, leaving 3 bases between them. The CDR3 runs to 13 residues. Germline lookup yields CDR1 MDHEN and CDR2 SYDVKM. CDR3 loop: CASSLASNQPQHF. DNA for the CDR3: TGTGCCAGCAGTTTGGCTAGCAATCAGCCCCAGCATTTT.

In DNA form, the CDR3 reads TGTGCCAGCAGTTACACCGGGAACACCGGGGAGCTGTTTTTT. Translating it yields CASSYTGNTGELFF. The genes are TRBV6-5 and TRBJ2-2; unclear D gene. CDR3 size: 14 residues. In germline, CDR1 is MNHEY, CDR2 SVGAGI. The ends were cut back, 2 bases at V and 1 base at J, with 5 bases in the middle.

This chain joins TRBV12-5 and TRBJ2-2; no firm D call. From germline, CDR1 is LGHNT and CDR2 FRNRAP. V gave up 5 bases and J gave up 4 bases, with 2 bases separating them. This CDR3 comprises 11 residues. The chain's CDR3 is CASGVTGELFF. The DNA of the CDR3 is TGTGCTAGTGGTGTCACCGGGGAGCTGTTTTTT.

The chain carries TRBV2 and TRBJ1-2; 8 positions agree with TRBD1. The CDR3 totals 17 residues. The germline V gene encodes CDR1 SNHLY and CDR2 FYNNEI. V shed 9 bases and J 2 bases; nucleotides not matched to a gene: 17. The CDR3 sequence is CARRNLFGQGENYGYTF. CDR3 DNA: TGTGCCAGGAGAAATTTATTTGGACAGGGTGAAAACTATGGCTACACCTTC.

In this sample, this clone turned up a few times. The J gene is TRBJ1-1, the V gene TRBV10-3; D unresolved. The CDR3 spans 14 residues. In germline, CDR1 is ENHRY, CDR2 SYGVKD. Trimming took 10 bases from V and 0 from J, leaving 15 bases between them. Written as DNA, the CDR3 is TGTGCCACCGAGAGTGGAAGGATGAACACTGAAGCTTTCTTT. Its protein product is CATESGRMNTEAFF.

The gene calls are TRBV13 and TRBJ2-1; tentatively, D is TRBD2 (5 bases). Deletions cut 2 bases from V and 5 bases from J, with 7 bases between. The CDR3 contains 13 residues. Germline assignment: CDR1 PRHDT and CDR2 FYEKMQ (reference sequence). The CDR3 reads CASSLTRNNEQFF. The CDR3 nucleotides are TGTGCCAGCAGCTTAACTAGAAACAATGAGCAGTTCTTC.

This clone was detected a few times. The chain has TRBV4-3 and TRBJ2-1; TRBD2 agrees at 12 bases. V shed 2 bases, J shed 9 bases, and the junction held 14 bases outside the gene matches. CDR3 length: 18 amino acids. The germline V gene has CDR1 LGHNA and CDR2 YSLEER. The chain's CDR3 is CASSQPETGTSGSAEQFF. DNA for the CDR3: TGCGCCAGCAGCCAACCCGAAACCGGGACTAGCGGGTCCGCTGAGCAGTTCTTC.

The gene calls are TRBV9 and TRBJ1-2; D might be TRBD1 (6 bases). Trimming left V 3 bases short and J 7 bases short, with 16 bases between. CDR1 and CDR2 (germline): SGDLS, YYNGEE. This CDR3 is built from 14 residues. CDR3 nucleotides: TGTGCCAGCAGCGCGTTGACAGGATTCGGTGGCTACACCTTC. Protein sequence: CASSALTGFGGYTF.

This clone was observed once. The gene calls are TRBV7-8 and TRBJ1-5, with D perhaps matching TRBD1 (5 bases). The CDR3 runs to 14 residues. V was pared by 4 bases and J by 4 bases, with 11 bases between. CDR1 SGHVS and CDR2 FQNEAQ come from the germline V gene. In nucleotides, the CDR3 is TGTGCCAGCAGCTCGACAGAACGAAATCAGCCCCAGCATTTT. Residues: CASSSTERNQPQHF.

CDR3 amino acids: CASSAYPGSPEQYF. CDR3 nucleotide sequence: TGTGCCAGCAGCGCCTACCCAGGTTCACCCGAGCAGTACTTC. The V and J genes are TRBV9 and TRBJ2-7; D not resolved. There are 14 residues in the CDR3. The V gene's germline CDR1 is SGDLS and CDR2 YYNGEE. V lost 3 bases and J 6 bases, leaving 16 bases between the germline ends.

This clone was seen only a few times. This chain joins TRBV6-1 and TRBJ2-1; 10 bases agree with TRBD2. V gave up 2 bases and J gave up 8 bases; unmatched junction bases: 9. Germline-derived CDR1 and CDR2 are MNHNS and SASEGT. The CDR3 runs to 16 residues. The chain's CDR3 is CASSESEAGGPHEQFF. The CDR3 coding sequence is TGTGCCAGCAGTGAATCAGAAGCGGGAGGGCCGCATGAGCAGTTCTTC.

The chain links TRBV18 to TRBJ2-5; possibly TRBD2 for D (5 bases). The J call may not be correct, given that the DNA end is closer to TRBJ2-7. From germline, CDR1 is KGHSH and CDR2 LQKENI. This CDR3 has 14 amino acids. CDR3 sequence reads: CASSPDYGANEQYF. The CDR3 coding sequence is TGTGCCAGCTCACCCGACTACGGAGCTAACGAGCAGTACTTC.

The chain is built from TRBV28 and TRBJ2-1, with D maybe TRBD1 (6 bases). The CDR3 length is 16 residues. The V gene's germline CDR1 is MDHEN and CDR2 SYDVKM. The germline V and J ends were trimmed by 5 bases and 9 bases, with 23 bases remaining between them. The CDR3: CASSPSTGMFFSEQFF. The CDR3, as DNA: TGTGCCAGCAGTCCGTCGACAGGAATGTTTTTCAGTGAGCAGTTCTTC.

This chain uses TRBV7-3 with TRBJ1-1; weak D call: TRBD1 (5 bases). CDR3 length: 16 amino acids. Germline CDR1 is SGHTA and CDR2 is FQGTGA. V gave up 1 base and J gave up 1 base, with 13 bases separating them. The CDR3 nucleotides are TGTGCCAGCAGCTTAATCCGTGGGACGAAGAACACTGAAGCTTTCTTT. It specifies CASSLIRGTKNTEAFF.

This clone was observed a handful of times. This rearrangement joins TRBV21-1 to TRBJ2-2; the D segment call TRBD2 is taken from the table without a DNA check. TRBV21-1 is tagged as a pseudogene. The CDR3 is made up of 18 amino acids. The CDR3 protein is CASSKGMAGDRDTGELFF. The CDR3 region has the DNA TGTGCCAGCAGCAAAGGGATGGCGGGAGATCGAGACACCGGGGAGCTGTTTTTT.

Note on this clone: Other DNA sequences in the same sample also yield this CDR3. J is TRBJ2-7 and V is TRBV7-8; TRBD2 is a possible D gene (6 bases). V shed 4 bases and J shed 4 bases, with 14 bases lying between them. CDR3 length equals 14 residues. The germline V gene encodes CDR1 SGHVS and CDR2 FQNEAQ. This chain's CDR3 is CASSSRGLQYEQYF. The DNA of the CDR3 is TGTGCCAGCAGCTCGAGGGGACTCCAATACGAGCAGTACTTC.